These T cell receptor beta chains were read from a single sample in a study of T cell responses to AZD1222 COVID-19 vaccine. Libraries were prepared by immunoSEQ multiplex PCR; TCRdb keeps only in-frame clonotypes and omits some of them. Of about 120,000 clones listed, about nine tenths were seen once; the top ten hold roughly 6.3%. Sample: peripheral blood, taken on day 0 of AZD1222 vaccination. These receptors were obtained from an adult in good health. The conserved cysteine and the conserved F or W are not part of the CDR3 here. The order of the fields is CDR3 protein, clone size, CDR3 length, V gene, J gene. Not every row has a clone size; where given, it reads once, few, many or a size class.

ASSQGTASSEKLF,.,13,TRBV4-2,TRBJ1-4
AWSGGRGAYEQY,.,12,TRBV30,TRBJ2-7
ASSLGPSSGNTIY,few,13,TRBV7-2,TRBJ1-3
AWSVGLNYGYT,.,11,TRBV30,TRBJ1-2
ASGRYNSPLH,.,10,TRBV19,TRBJ1-6
ASSLRGRLNSPLH,.,13,TRBV11-2,TRBJ1-6
ASSFLSGVASPLH,.,13,TRBV7-9,TRBJ1-6
ASSVIGLTDTQY,few,12,TRBV2,TRBJ2-3
ASSLHFGEAF,few,10,TRBV7-9,TRBJ1-1
AILTANYGYT,.,10,TRBV10-3,TRBJ1-2
ASSQPLKDRKNIQY,.,14,TRBV4-1,TRBJ2-4
ASSWRGGYEQY,.,11,TRBV6-2/TRBV6-3,TRBJ2-7
ASSHERRTLTNEQF,.,14,TRBV3-1/TRBV3-2,TRBJ2-1
ASSSAGGAYNSPLH,.,14,TRBV11-2,TRBJ1-6
ASSPLQGASEAF,.,12,TRBV18,TRBJ1-1
ASRVGTGILRNTGELF,.,16,TRBV7-9,TRBJ2-2
SVEIRGRLTGANVLT,.,15,TRBV29-1,TRBJ2-6
ASRDGAYEQY,.,10,TRBV6-5,TRBJ2-7
ASSEAHGGPQPLH,many,13,TRBV6-1,TRBJ1-6
ASRSGDVTEAF,.,11,TRBV27,TRBJ1-1
ASSAQDRRSITDTQY,.,15,TRBV2,TRBJ2-3
ASSLVGGGGINYGYT,.,15,TRBV7-2,TRBJ1-2
AAATDRGLGGYT,.,12,TRBV6-5,TRBJ1-2
ASSLTSGGAGNTIY,.,14,TRBV7-9,TRBJ1-3
AISEQGILSGNTIY,once,14,TRBV10-3,TRBJ1-3